Below, 31 T cell receptor delta chains from the same sample are listed, as sequenced in a study of γδ T cells in repeated Plasmodium falciparum infection. TCRdb fed the multiplex PCR reads to CATT. The sample contains some 100,000 delta-chain clones, under 1.5% of which appear only once. Gammadelta T cells were flow-sorted from PBMC into Vgamma9/Vdelta2+ and Vdelta2-negative populations for bulk analysis. Material: gamma-delta T cells from blood. All receptors derive from a pool of human donors (malaria-infected and uninfected, not separated).

This clone has only a few counts. TCRdb lists the protein of a much larger clone for this DNA, which differs at residue 5, so this is likely a read error; the protein given here is translated from the DNA itself. The chain combines TRDV1 with TRDJ1; D is ambiguous. CDR1 and CDR2 (germline): TSWWSYY, QGS. This CDR3 has 16 amino acids. Trimming pared 5 bases from V and 0 bases from J, leaving 16 bases between. The CDR3 coding sequence is TGTGCTCTTGGGAAACGGGGCCGTTTCAACACCGATAAACTCATCTTT. Translated: CALGKRGRFNTDKLIF.

This clone was observed a handful of times. This DNA translates differently at residue 17 from the TCRdb protein, which is that of a much larger clone; a read error is likely, and the protein shown is the DNA's own translation. CDR3 sequence reads: CALGERGRRGIGYTDKPIF. DNA of the CDR3: TGTGCTCTTGGGGAACGTGGCCGTCGGGGGATAGGCTACACCGATAAACCCATCTTT. The chain recombines TRDV1 with TRDJ1; 8 bases match TRDD3. The CDR3 is 19 amino acids. Germline CDR1 TSWWSYY, CDR2 QGS.

Worth noting for this clone: TCRdb attributes to this sequence the protein of a much larger clone, which differs from the DNA translation at residue 17; a read error is likely, and the protein displayed is translated from the DNA. No J gene call was made, and the V gene is TRDV2; the table calls TRDD3, which could not be checked here. The CDR3 covers 19 residues. Germline V gene data show CDR1 as GEAIGNYY and CDR2 as EKD. CDR3 amino acids: CACDTVGTGGYWDTRQVFF. The DNA for the CDR3 is TGTGCCTGTGACACCGTGGGAACTGGGGGATACTGGGACACCCGACAGGTGTTTTTC.

A note on this clone: This likely came from a read error, as a far larger clone is one base away. The sample contains more than one DNA sequence encoding this CDR3. V is TRDV1 and J is TRDJ1; 9 bases are shared with TRDD2. CDR1 and CDR2 from the germline V gene are TSWWSYY and QGS. The CDR3 runs 22 residues. Losses at the gene ends were 0 bases for V and 1 base for J; bases not matched to a gene: 21. The CDR3 nucleotides are TGTGCTCTTGGGGAACTGCATACCACCCGCCTTCCTACTTTCAGTTTCACCGATAAACTCATCTTT. It translates to CALGELHTTRLPTFSFTDKLIF.

For this clone: TCRdb's protein, taken from a much larger clone, differs from this DNA's translation at residue 15, likely owing to a read error; the protein displayed comes from the DNA. The V gene is TRDV2, the J gene TRDJ1, with 10 bases identical to TRDD3. In the absence of a J gene in TCRdb, the DNA was matched to germline to assign it here. The CDR3 is 18 amino acids. Per germline, CDR1 GEAIGNYY and CDR2 EKD. The CDR3 here is CACDTSTGGSLYTDRLIF. The CDR3 DNA follows: TGTGCCTGTGACACCTCCACTGGGGGATCACTGTACACCGATAGACTCATCTTT.

This clone turned up a few times. The TCRdb record carries a much larger clone's protein, which differs from this DNA's translation at residue 8; a read error is the likely cause, and the protein listed here is the DNA translation. The chain recombines TRDV1 with TRDJ1; TRDD3 aligns across 9 bases. The J gene, not given by TCRdb, was assigned here from a germline match of the nucleotide sequence. CDR3 length: 20 amino acids. Trimming at V came to 3 bases and at J to 1 base, leaving 18 bases not matched to a gene. Looked up from germline, CDR1 is TSWWSYY and CDR2 is QGS. In nucleotides, the CDR3 is TGTGCTCTTGGGGACCTTTTTAGACTTAAACTGGGGGACCCCACCGATAAACTCATCTTT. Its translation is CALGDLFRLKLGDPTDKLIF.

Of note for this clone: This DNA's translation differs at residue 10 from TCRdb's protein, which comes from a much larger clone; a read error is likely, and the protein shown is translated from the DNA. V and J are TRDV1 and TRDJ3, with D possibly being TRDD2 (9 bases). In the absence of a J gene in TCRdb, the DNA was matched to germline to assign it here. CDR1 is TSWWSYY and CDR2 is QGS in the germline V gene. The CDR3 contains 23 residues. V gave up 1 base and J gave up 0 bases, with 25 bases separating them. Here the CDR3 reads CALGEPAFLPAGDSSWDTRQMFF. The CDR3 region has the DNA TGTGCTCTTGGGGAACCTGCCTTCCTACCGGCGGGGGATAGCTCCTGGGACACCCGACAGATGTTTTTC.

About this clone itself: A read error likely explains why the TCRdb protein, taken from a much larger clone, differs from this DNA's translation at residue 3; the protein shown is translated from the DNA. V gene TRDV2 combines with J gene TRDJ1; D ambiguous. TCRdb supplies no J gene; here it was assigned by aligning the nucleotide sequence to germline. CDR1 and CDR2 from the germline V gene are GEAIGNYY and EKD. The length of the CDR3 is 15 residues. CDR3 nucleotides: TGTGCCCGTGACACCGGAGGGTTCTACACCGATAAACTCATCTTT. This codes for CARDTGGFYTDKLIF.

This clone was observed a handful of times. The protein in TCRdb stems from a much larger clone and differs at residue 4 from this DNA's translation, likely a read error; here the protein is translated from the DNA. The genes are TRDV1 and TRDJ1; 11 nucleotides match TRDD3. TCRdb gives no J gene; it was assigned here by matching the DNA to germline. Germline CDR1 is TSWWSYY and CDR2 is QGS. The CDR3 consists of 24 residues. CDR3 sequence reads: CALRELRSYLLRTGGYIHTDKLIF. For the CDR3, the DNA is TGTGCTCTTAGGGAACTCAGATCCTACCTCCTTCGTACTGGGGGATATATCCACACCGATAAACTCATCTTT.

The sample holds a few counts of this clone. TCRdb's protein for this DNA is that of a much larger clone and differs from the translation at residue 6, likely a read error; the protein shown is the DNA translation. The chain uses TRDV1 and TRDJ1, with D possibly matching TRDD3 (6 bases). As TCRdb names no J gene, one was assigned here on the basis of a DNA match to germline. With 0 bases removed from V and 5 bases from J, the gap between germline ends came to 13 bases. CDR3 size: 15 residues. The germline CDR1 and CDR2 sequences are TSWWSYY and QGS. CDR3: CALGELLWGQDKLIF. CDR3 sequence (DNA): TGTGCTCTTGGGGAACTTCTCTGGGGACAAGATAAACTCATCTTT.

A remark on this clone: Translating this DNA gives a protein that differs at residue 14 from the TCRdb one, which belongs to a much larger clone; a read error is likely, and the protein shown is this translation. J is TRDJ1 and V is TRDV1; D assignment may be TRDD2 or TRDD3 (7 bases each). The germline CDR1 and CDR2 sequences are TSWWSYY and QGS. CDR3 length equals 23 residues. Trimming took off 1 base at V and 4 bases at J, with 37 bases between the two ends. In DNA form, the CDR3 reads TGTGCTCTTGGGGAACCCGGGGGATTTCCTACTGGATTCGCTGGTGGGGGGTTCGATAAACTCATCTTT. Translated: CALGEPGGFPTGFAGGGFDKLIF.

About this clone: This DNA's translation and the protein TCRdb lists, from a much larger clone, do not match at residue 7, likely due to a read error; the protein shown is translated from the DNA. CDR3 amino acids: CACDTGWIRDTWDTRQMFF. As DNA, the CDR3 is TGTGCCTGTGACACCGGGTGGATACGCGATACCTGGGACACCCGACAGATGTTTTTC. This chain joins TRDV2 and TRDJ3; 7 bases match TRDD3. CDR1 is GEAIGNYY, CDR2 EKD, per germline. J was trimmed by 2 bases and V by 0 bases; bases with no gene match: 9. The CDR3 has 19 amino acids.

This clone was counted many times. At one end the junction does not follow the germline gene, possibly because of a read error. The rearrangement uses TRDV1 and TRDJ1; 9 bases are a match to TRDD3. TCRdb lists no J gene, so it was determined here by aligning the DNA to germline. Per the germline V gene, CDR1 is TSWWSYY and CDR2 is QGS. CDR3 length: 21 amino acids. The CDR3 spells CALGELAFRRVLGDYTNKLIF. The CDR3 nucleotides read TGTGCTCTTGGGGAACTGGCCTTCCGACGCGTACTGGGGGACTACACCAATAAACTCATCTTT.

On this clone: The amino acid sequence in TCRdb belongs to a much larger clone and departs from this DNA's translation at residue 6, likely a sequencing read error; the sequence shown is translated from the DNA. V gene TRDV2 combines with J gene TRDJ3; TRDD3 matches 8 bases. The germline gives CDR1 GEAIGNYY, CDR2 EKD. The CDR3 spans 22 residues. The V gene end was trimmed by 0 bases and the J gene end by 0 bases; junction bases not matched to a gene: 15. The CDR3 sequence is CACDTRFGTGGKSSWDTRQMFF. The CDR3 DNA is TGTGCCTGTGACACCAGATTTGGTACTGGGGGGAAAAGCTCCTGGGACACCCGACAGATGTTTTTC.

As for this clone: The protein given by TCRdb reflects a much larger clone and differs at residue 6 from this DNA's translation, likely from a read error; the protein shown is the DNA's translation. The chain recombines TRDV2 with TRDJ1; 9 bases line up with TRDD3. Since TCRdb gives no J gene, matching the DNA to germline was used here to assign it. V dropped 3 bases and J dropped 0; count of bases not matched to a gene: 16. The CDR3 runs to 19 residues. Per the germline V gene, CDR1 is GEAIGNYY and CDR2 is EKD. CDR3 DNA sequence: TGTGCCTGTGACCGAGAAACTACTGGGGGACCTCATTACACCGATAAACTCATCTTT. Protein product: CACDRETTGGPHYTDKLIF.

This chain connects TRDV1 to TRDJ1; D is perhaps TRDD3 (6 bases). As TCRdb names no J gene, one was assigned here on the basis of a DNA match to germline. Germline-derived CDR1 and CDR2 are TSWWSYY and QGS. The CDR3 loop spans 17 amino acids. Trimming pared 3 bases from V and 0 bases from J, leaving 17 bases between. The CDR3 DNA follows: TGTGCTCTTGGGGAGTGTCAGTGGGGGGCGTACACCGATAAACTCATCTTT. Residues: CALGECQWGAYTDKLIF.

This clone showed up just a few times. TCRdb's protein for this DNA is that of a much larger clone and differs from the translation at residue 15, likely a read error; the protein shown is the DNA translation. This chain joins TRDV2 and TRDJ1; TRDD3 matches 10 bases. Matching the DNA to germline supplied the J gene, which TCRdb does not give. The V gene end was trimmed by 2 bases and the J gene end by 1 base; junction bases not matched to a gene: 24. CDR3 size: 22 residues. Germline V CDR1 and CDR2: GEAIGNYY, EKD. This CDR3 is CACDIGGSYNQLGDETTDKLIF. CDR3 nucleotide sequence: TGTGCCTGTGACATTGGGGGCTCCTACAATCAACTGGGGGATGAGACCACCGATAAACTCATCTTT.

As to this clone: The TCRdb protein, from a much larger clone, departs from this DNA's translation at residue 4, likely by read error; the protein shown derives from the DNA. V is TRDV3 and J is TRDJ1, with 10 bases aligning to TRDD3. The CDR3 is 17 amino acids. Looked up from germline, CDR1 is TVYSNPD and CDR2 is GDNSRS (reference sequence). The junction had 16 bases not matched to a gene; V was cut back by 1 base and J by 5 bases. The CDR3 sequence: CAFIFEALVLGDDKLIF. The CDR3 nucleotides read TGTGCCTTTATTTTCGAGGCGCTGGTACTGGGGGATGATAAACTCATCTTT.

This clone has just a few counts. TCRdb's protein, taken from a much larger clone, differs from this DNA's translation at residue 3, likely owing to a read error; the protein displayed comes from the DNA. The chain is built from TRDV2 and TRDJ1, with 13 bases that match TRDD3. Since TCRdb gives no J gene, matching the DNA to germline was used here to assign it. The CDR3 is made up of 15 amino acids. Germline values: CDR1 GEAIGNYY, CDR2 EKD. The CDR3 DNA follows: TGTGCCCGTGACGCATTACTGGGGGATACGCTTAAACTCATCTTT. Translating it yields CARDALLGDTLKLIF.

In this sample, this clone turned up many times. The protein recorded in TCRdb matches a much larger clone and deviates from this DNA's translation at residue 14, suggesting a read error; the protein here is obtained by translating the DNA. The genes are TRDV3 and TRDJ1, with D unresolved. The CDR3 is made up of 16 amino acids. Per germline, CDR1 TVYSNPD and CDR2 GDNSRS (reference sequence). CDR3 bases: TGTGCCTGCCGTCCTCTTGTGACAAGGTACACCGATAAACCCATCTTT. Encoded protein: CACRPLVTRYTDKPIF.

This clone has just a few counts. A single base is all that separates this from a far larger clone, so a read error is likely. Other DNA sequences in this sample translate to the same CDR3. The genes are TRDV2 and TRDJ1, with 11 bases lining up with TRDD3. Germline V gene sequence: CDR1 GEAIGNYY, CDR2 EKD. The ends lost 0 bases at V and 0 bases at J; junction bases unmatched: 32. This CDR3 is built from 26 residues. The chain's CDR3 is CACDTVRPPTGLGGYAVGQYTDKLIF. The CDR3, as DNA: TGTGCCTGTGACACCGTAAGGCCTCCTACGGGGCTTGGGGGATACGCGGTGGGTCAGTACACCGATAAACTCATCTTT.

This chain uses TRDV1 with TRDJ1; possibly TRDD3 for D (6 bases). Germline assignment: CDR1 TSWWSYY and CDR2 QGS. The CDR3 loop spans 17 amino acids. V was trimmed by 1 base and J by 0 bases, leaving 15 bases between them. CDR3 nucleotides: TGTGCTCTTGGGGAACATGGGGGTGAGGGGTACACCGATAAACTCATCTTT. It translates to CALGEHGGEGYTDKLIF.

This clone was counted a few times. This DNA's translation and the protein TCRdb lists, from a much larger clone, do not match at residue 12, likely due to a read error; the protein shown is translated from the DNA. The gene calls are TRDV2 and TRDJ1; 13 bases map to TRDD3. The J gene, not given by TCRdb, was assigned here from a germline match of the nucleotide sequence. Unmatched junction bases numbered 13, after V lost 1 base and J lost 0 bases. Germline-derived CDR1 and CDR2 are GEAIGNYY and EKD. This CDR3 is built from 20 residues. In DNA form, the CDR3 reads TGTGCCTGTGACACTAATCAACTGGGGGATACGGCGGATTACACCGATAAACTCATCTTT. Residues: CACDTNQLGDTADYTDKLIF.

A few counts support this clone. TCRdb has a much larger clone's protein, which differs at residue 5 from the translation of this DNA, likely because of a read error; what is shown is the protein translated from the DNA. The chain uses TRDV2 and TRDJ1; TRDD3 matches at 9 bases. The J gene is not listed in TCRdb, so it was assigned here from a DNA match to germline. Losses at the gene ends were 3 bases for V and 6 bases for J; bases not matched to a gene: 10. Germline V gives CDR1 GEAIGNYY, CDR2 EKD. The CDR3 contains 15 residues. In DNA form, the CDR3 reads TGTGCCTGTGACGTCCTGGGGGATGCGGGCTATAAACTCATCTTT. Translated: CACDVLGDAGYKLIF.

With respect to this clone: The TCRdb record carries a much larger clone's protein, which differs from this DNA's translation at residue 8; a read error is the likely cause, and the protein listed here is the DNA translation. CDR3 DNA: TGTGCTCTTGGGGAACAACCCCGTACTGGGATCCGTCGTTTCGGGATCAAGTACACCGATAAACTCATCTTT. Translation: CALGEQPRTGIRRFGIKYTDKLIF. The chain is built from TRDV1 and TRDJ1, with a tentative D call TRDD3 (6 bases). The J gene is absent in TCRdb and was assigned here via DNA matching to germline. The CDR3 loop spans 24 amino acids. With 1 base removed from V and 0 bases from J, the gap between germline ends came to 36 bases. Germline V lookup: CDR1 TSWWSYY, CDR2 QGS.

Comments on this clone: The amino acid sequence in TCRdb belongs to a much larger clone and departs from this DNA's translation at residue 14, likely a sequencing read error; the sequence shown is translated from the DNA. The rearrangement uses TRDV1 and TRDJ1, with a possible D match to TRDD2 (6 bases). CDR3 length: 23 amino acids. Germline assignment: CDR1 TSWWSYY and CDR2 QGS. V dropped 0 bases and J dropped 0 bases, with 32 bases sitting between them. The CDR3 sequence is CALGELPLLRGGWESAYTDKLIF. CDR3 coding DNA: TGTGCTCTTGGGGAACTTCCACTCCTACGAGGGGGGTGGGAATCAGCGTACACCGATAAACTCATCTTT.

This clone occurred a few times. The protein recorded in TCRdb matches a much larger clone and deviates from this DNA's translation at residue 19, suggesting a read error; the protein here is obtained by translating the DNA. V gene TRDV2 combines with J gene TRDJ1, with 12 nucleotides matching TRDD3. The J gene was not available in TCRdb and was assigned here by matching the DNA to germline segments. Per the germline V gene, CDR1 is GEAIGNYY and CDR2 is EKD. The CDR3 totals 22 residues. The CDR3 region is CACDTVPVIVLGDTLYTDRLIF. CDR3 in DNA: TGTGCCTGTGACACCGTGCCCGTGATTGTACTGGGGGATACTCTGTACACCGATAGACTCATCTTT.

At least ten counts were recorded for this clone. The TCRdb protein, from a much larger clone, departs from this DNA's translation at residue 6, likely by read error; the protein shown derives from the DNA. The chain uses TRDV2 and TRDJ1; 10 nucleotides align to TRDD3. Germline-derived CDR1 and CDR2 are GEAIGNYY and EKD. The CDR3 is made up of 20 amino acids. Unmatched junction bases numbered 21, after V lost 3 bases and J lost 3 bases. The CDR3 region has the DNA TGTGCCTGTGACCCAACCAGCGGCGGGGGGATACGCGAATTGGCCGATAAACTCATCTTT. Translated: CACDPTSGGGIRELADKLIF.

A word on this clone: The protein in TCRdb stems from a much larger clone and differs at residue 5 from this DNA's translation, likely a read error; here the protein is translated from the DNA. This chain joins TRDV3 and TRDJ1, with D maybe TRDD3 (6 bases). Because TCRdb records no J gene, it was assigned here through a match of the DNA to germline. The V end lost 2 bases, the J end lost 0 bases, and 19 bases lay between the germline ends. The CDR3 has 16 residues. Germline CDR1 is TVYSNPD and CDR2 is GDNSRS (reference sequence). CDR3 amino acids: CAFFEIRTSYTDKLIF. CDR3 in DNA: TGTGCCTTTTTCGAGATACGCACCTCGTACACCGATAAACTCATCTTT. The full variable domain, completed using reference TRDV3 and TRDJ1, is CDKVTQSSPDQTVASGSEVVLLCTYDTVYSNPDLFWYRIRPDYSFQFVFYGDNSRSEGADFTQGRFSVKHILTQKAFHLVISPVRTEDSATYYCAFFEIRTSYTDKLIFGKGTRVTVEP.

There are a few counts of this clone. For this DNA, TCRdb reports the protein of a much larger clone, which diverges at residue 5, most likely from a read error; the protein presented here is translated directly from the DNA. The rearrangement links TRDV1 to TRDJ1, with 10 bases that match TRDD3. The J gene comes from matching the DNA to germline here; TCRdb lacks it. Germline CDR1 and CDR2: TSWWSYY and QGS. Trimming cost V 4 bases and J 7 bases; bases outside gene matches: 27. There are 21 residues in the CDR3. CDR3 loop: CALGVRSPVWGRELGDLKLIF. In nucleotides, the CDR3 is TGTGCTCTTGGGGTGCGTTCCCCTGTTTGGGGCAGGGAACTGGGGGATCTTAAACTCATCTTT.

Concerning this clone itself: The TCRdb protein comes from a much larger clone and disagrees with this DNA's translation at residue 3, likely due to a read error; the protein given here is derived from the DNA. The chain joins TRAV38-2/DV8 to TRDJ1; D may be TRDD2 or TRDD3 (8 bases each). TCRdb is silent on the J gene; assignment here came from matching the DNA to germline. Germline CDR1 TSESDYY, CDR2 QEAYKQQN. The CDR3 is 21 residues long. In DNA, the CDR3 is TGTGCTTGTAGGAGCCACTTCCTACATCGGGGATACTCCTTTTACACCGATAAACTCATCTTT. Its protein is CACRSHFLHRGYSFYTDKLIF.